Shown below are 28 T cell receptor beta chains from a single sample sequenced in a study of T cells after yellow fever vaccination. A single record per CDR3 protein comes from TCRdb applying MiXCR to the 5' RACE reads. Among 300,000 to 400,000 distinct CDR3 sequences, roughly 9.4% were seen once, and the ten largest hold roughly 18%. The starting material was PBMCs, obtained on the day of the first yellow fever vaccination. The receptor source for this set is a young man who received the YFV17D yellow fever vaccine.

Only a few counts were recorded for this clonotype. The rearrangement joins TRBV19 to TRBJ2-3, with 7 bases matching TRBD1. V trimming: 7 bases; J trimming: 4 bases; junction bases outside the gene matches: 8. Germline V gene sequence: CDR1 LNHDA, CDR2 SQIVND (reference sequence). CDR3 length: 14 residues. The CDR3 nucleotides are TGTGCCAGTACCCCGGGACAGTTCCCAGATACGCAGTATTTT. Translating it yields CASTPGQFPDTQYF.

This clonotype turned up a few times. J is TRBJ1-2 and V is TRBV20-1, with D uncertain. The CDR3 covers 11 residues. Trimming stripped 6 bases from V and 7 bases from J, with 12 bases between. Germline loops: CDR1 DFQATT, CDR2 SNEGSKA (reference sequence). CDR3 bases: TGCAGTGCCCCAACGCCGGTTGGCTACACCTTC. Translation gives CSAPTPVGYTF.

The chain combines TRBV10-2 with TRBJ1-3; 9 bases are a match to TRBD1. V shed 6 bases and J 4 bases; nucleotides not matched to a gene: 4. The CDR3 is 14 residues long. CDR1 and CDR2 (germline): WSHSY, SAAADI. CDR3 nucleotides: TGCGCCAGCAGACAGGGGGCACAAGGAAACACCATATATTTT. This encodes CASRQGAQGNTIYF.

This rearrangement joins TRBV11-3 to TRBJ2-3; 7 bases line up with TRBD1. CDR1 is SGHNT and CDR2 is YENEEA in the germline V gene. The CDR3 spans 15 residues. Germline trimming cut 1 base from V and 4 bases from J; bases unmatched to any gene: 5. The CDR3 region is CASSLVQGDADTQYF. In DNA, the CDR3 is TGTGCCAGCAGCTTAGTTCAGGGGGACGCAGATACGCAGTATTTT.

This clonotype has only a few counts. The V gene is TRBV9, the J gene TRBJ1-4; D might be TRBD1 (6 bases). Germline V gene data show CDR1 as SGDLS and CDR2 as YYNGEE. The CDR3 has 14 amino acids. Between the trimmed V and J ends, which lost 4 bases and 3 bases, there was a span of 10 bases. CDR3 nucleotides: TGTGCCAGCAGCCCCGGGACACCTAATGAAAAACTGTTTTTT. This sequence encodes CASSPGTPNEKLFF.

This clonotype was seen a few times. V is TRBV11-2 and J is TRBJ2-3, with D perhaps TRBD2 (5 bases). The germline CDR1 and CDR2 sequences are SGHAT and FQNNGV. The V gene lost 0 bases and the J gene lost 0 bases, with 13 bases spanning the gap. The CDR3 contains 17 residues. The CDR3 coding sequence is TGTGCCAGCAGCTTAGATTGGTCGGGATCTAGCACAGATACGCAGTATTTT. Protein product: CASSLDWSGSSTDTQYF.

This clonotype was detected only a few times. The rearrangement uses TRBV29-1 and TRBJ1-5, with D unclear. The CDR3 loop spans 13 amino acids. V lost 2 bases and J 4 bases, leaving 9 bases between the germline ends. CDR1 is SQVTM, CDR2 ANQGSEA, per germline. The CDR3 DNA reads TGCAGCGTTGAACTGGAGAATAATCAGCCCCAGCATTTT. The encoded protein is CSVELENNQPQHF. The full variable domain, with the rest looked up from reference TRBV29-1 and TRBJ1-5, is SAVISQKPSRDICQRGTSLTIQCQVDSQVTMMFWYRQQPGQSLTLIATANQGSEATYESGFVIDKFPISRPNLTFSTLTVSNMSPEDSSIYLCSVELENNQPQHFGDGTRLSIL.

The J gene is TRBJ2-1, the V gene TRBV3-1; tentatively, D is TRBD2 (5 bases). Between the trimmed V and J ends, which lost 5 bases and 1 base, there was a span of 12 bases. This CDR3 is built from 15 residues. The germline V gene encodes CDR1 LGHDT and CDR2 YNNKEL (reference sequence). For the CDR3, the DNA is TGTGCCAGCAGCGAGGACTCGACGTCCTACAATGAGCAGTTCTTC. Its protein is CASSEDSTSYNEQFF.

The chain's CDR3 is CASSLDGSGATRGYTF. The CDR3 nucleotides are TGCGCCAGCAGCTTGGATGGCTCAGGGGCCACTAGGGGCTACACCTTC. The chain has TRBV5-1 and TRBJ1-2; perhaps TRBD1 as D (6 bases). Trimming cost V 0 bases and J 8 bases, with 20 bases left between them. Germline CDR1 is SGHRS and CDR2 is YFSETQ. The CDR3 extends over 16 amino acids.

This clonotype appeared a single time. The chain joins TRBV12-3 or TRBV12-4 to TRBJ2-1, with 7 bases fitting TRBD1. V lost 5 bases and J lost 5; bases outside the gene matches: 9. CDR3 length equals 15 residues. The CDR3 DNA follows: TGTGCCAGCAGTCACCCGGGACAGACTCACAATGAGCAGTTCTTC. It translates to CASSHPGQTHNEQFF.

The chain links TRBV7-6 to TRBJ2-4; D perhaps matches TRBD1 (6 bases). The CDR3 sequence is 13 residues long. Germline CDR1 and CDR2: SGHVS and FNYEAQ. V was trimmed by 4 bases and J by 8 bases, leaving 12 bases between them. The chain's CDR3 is CASSSRGRDIQYF. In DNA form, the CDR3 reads TGTGCCAGCAGCTCCAGGGGAAGGGACATTCAGTACTTC.

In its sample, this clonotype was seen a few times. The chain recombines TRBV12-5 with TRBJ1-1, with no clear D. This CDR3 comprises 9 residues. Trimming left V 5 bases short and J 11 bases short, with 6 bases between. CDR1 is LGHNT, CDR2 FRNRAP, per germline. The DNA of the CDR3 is TGTGCTAGTGGTCCCCGGGCTTTCTTT. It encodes CASGPRAFF.

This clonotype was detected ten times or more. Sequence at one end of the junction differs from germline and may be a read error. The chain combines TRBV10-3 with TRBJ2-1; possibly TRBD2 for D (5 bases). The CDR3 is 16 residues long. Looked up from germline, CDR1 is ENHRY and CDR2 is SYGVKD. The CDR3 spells CAISQVRGTSSNEQFF. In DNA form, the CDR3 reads TGTGCCATCAGCCAAGTCCGGGGAACTTCCTCCAATGAGCAGTTCTTC.

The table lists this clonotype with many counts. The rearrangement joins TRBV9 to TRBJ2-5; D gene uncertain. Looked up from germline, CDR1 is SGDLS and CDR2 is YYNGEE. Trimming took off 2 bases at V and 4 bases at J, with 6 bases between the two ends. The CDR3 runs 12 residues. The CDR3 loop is CASSVTPETQYF. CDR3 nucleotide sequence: TGTGCCAGCAGCGTTACCCCAGAGACCCAGTACTTC.

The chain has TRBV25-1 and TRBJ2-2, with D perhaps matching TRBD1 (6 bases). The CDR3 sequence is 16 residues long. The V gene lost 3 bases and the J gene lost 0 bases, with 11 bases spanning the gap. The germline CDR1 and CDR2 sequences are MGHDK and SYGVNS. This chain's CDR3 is CASSDRTAPNTGELFF. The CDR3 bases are TGTGCCAGCAGTGACAGGACAGCCCCGAACACCGGGGAGCTGTTTTTT.

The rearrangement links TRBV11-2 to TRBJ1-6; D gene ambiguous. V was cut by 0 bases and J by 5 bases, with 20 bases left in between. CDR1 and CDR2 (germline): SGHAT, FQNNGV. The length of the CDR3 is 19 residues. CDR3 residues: CASSLDFSGTLGDNSPLHF. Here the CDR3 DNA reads TGTGCCAGCAGCTTAGATTTTTCGGGCACGCTAGGAGATAATTCACCCCTCCACTTT. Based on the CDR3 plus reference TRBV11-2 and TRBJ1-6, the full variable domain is EAGVAQSPRYKIIEKRQSVAFWCNPISGHATLYWYQQILGQGPKLLIQFQNNGVVDDSQLPKDRFSAERLKGVDSTLKIQPAKLEDSAVYLCASSLDFSGTLGDNSPLHFGNGTRLTVT.

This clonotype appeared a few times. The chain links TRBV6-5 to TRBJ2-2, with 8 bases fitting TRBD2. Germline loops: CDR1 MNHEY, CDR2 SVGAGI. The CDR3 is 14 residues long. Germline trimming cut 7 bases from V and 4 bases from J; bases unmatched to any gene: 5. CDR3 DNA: TGTGCCAGCAATAAGGGACTAGTCACCGGGGAGCTGTTTTTT. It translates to CASNKGLVTGELFF.

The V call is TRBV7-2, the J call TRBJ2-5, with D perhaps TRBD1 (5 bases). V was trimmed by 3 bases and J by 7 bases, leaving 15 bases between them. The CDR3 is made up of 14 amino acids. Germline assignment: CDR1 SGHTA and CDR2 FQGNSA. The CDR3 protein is CASSFPDDRGTQYF. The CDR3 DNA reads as TGTGCCAGCAGCTTCCCGGACGATAGGGGGACCCAGTACTTC.

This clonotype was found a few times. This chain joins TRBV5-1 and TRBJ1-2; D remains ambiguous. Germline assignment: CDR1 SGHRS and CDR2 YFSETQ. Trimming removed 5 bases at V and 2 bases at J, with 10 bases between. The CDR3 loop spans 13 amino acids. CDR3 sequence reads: CASRPVINYGYTF. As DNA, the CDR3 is TGCGCCAGCAGGCCGGTAATAAACTATGGCTACACCTTC.

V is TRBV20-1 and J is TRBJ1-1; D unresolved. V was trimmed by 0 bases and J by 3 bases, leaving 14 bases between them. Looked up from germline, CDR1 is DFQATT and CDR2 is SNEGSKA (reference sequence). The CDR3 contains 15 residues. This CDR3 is CSAREDPEGYTEAFF. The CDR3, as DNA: TGCAGTGCTAGAGAGGACCCCGAGGGATACACTGAAGCTTTCTTT.

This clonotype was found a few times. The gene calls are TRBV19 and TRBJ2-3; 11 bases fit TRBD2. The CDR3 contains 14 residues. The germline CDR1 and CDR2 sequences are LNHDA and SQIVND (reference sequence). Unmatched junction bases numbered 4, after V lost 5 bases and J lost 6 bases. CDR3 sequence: CASSYRTSGDTQYF. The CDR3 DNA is TGTGCCAGTAGTTATAGGACTAGCGGGGATACGCAGTATTTT.

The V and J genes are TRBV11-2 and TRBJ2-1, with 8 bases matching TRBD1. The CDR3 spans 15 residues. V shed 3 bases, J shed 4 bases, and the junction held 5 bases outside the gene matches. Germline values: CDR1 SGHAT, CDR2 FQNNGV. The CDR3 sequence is CASSLTGQVYNEQFF. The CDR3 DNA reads TGTGCCAGCAGCTTGACGGGACAGGTATACAATGAGCAGTTCTTC.

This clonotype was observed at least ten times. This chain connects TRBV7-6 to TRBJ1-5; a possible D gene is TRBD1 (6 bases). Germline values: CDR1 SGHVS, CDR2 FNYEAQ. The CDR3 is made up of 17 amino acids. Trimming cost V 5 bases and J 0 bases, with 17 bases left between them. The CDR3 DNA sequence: TGTGCCAGCAGCCTCGACGGGGGGCTCTATAGCAATCAGCCCCAGCATTTT. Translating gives CASSLDGGLYSNQPQHF.

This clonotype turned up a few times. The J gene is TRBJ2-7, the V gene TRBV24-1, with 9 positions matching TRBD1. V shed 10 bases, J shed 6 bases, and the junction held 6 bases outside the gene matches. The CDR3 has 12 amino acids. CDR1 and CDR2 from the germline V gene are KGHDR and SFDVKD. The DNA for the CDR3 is TGTGCCACTACCGGGACAGGGACCGAGCAGTACTTC. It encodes CATTGTGTEQYF.

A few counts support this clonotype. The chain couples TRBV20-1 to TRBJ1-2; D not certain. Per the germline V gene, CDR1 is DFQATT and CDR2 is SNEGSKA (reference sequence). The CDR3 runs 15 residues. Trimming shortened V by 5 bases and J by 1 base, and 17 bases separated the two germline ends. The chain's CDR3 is CSAPEWVPGNYGYTF. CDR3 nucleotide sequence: TGCAGTGCTCCCGAGTGGGTCCCTGGTAACTATGGCTACACCTTC.

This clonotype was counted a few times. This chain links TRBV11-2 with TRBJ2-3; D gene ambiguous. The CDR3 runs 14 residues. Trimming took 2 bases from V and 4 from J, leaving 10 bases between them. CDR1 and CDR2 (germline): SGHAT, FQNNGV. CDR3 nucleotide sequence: TGTGCCAGCAGCTTAAATGAGGTTCCAGATACGCAGTATTTT. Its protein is CASSLNEVPDTQYF.

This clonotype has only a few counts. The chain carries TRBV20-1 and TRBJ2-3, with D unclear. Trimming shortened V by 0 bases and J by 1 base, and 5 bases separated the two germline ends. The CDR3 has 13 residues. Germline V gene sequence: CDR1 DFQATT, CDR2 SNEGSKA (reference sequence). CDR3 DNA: TGCAGTGCTAGAGAGCTGGGCACAGATACGCAGTATTTT. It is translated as CSARELGTDTQYF.

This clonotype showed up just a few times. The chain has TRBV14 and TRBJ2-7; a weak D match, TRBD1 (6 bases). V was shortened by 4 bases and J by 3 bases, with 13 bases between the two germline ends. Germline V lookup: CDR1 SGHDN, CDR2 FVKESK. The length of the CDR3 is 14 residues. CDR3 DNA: TGTGCCAGCAGCCGGAATACAGGGTTCTACGAGCAGTACTTC. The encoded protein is CASSRNTGFYEQYF.